These 5 T cell receptor beta chains were sequenced from one sample in a study of CD8 T cells in ankylosing spondylitis (dated by TCRdb to the late 2010s). Library preparation employed 5' RACE. TCRdb names Illumina HiSeq 2500 as the instrument used. TCRdb handled the public reads itself, with Q25 trimming in fastp and clone calling in MiXCR, and kept productive beta chains. Entries that share a CDR3 protein sequence are merged under the most common genes and DNA. Here the sample has nearly 250,000 distinct CDR3 sequences; roughly a third occur a single time. Of the sample, around 4.4% is held by the ten largest clones. Sequencing was done on a sample of blood, either unsorted or a sorted T cell fraction (not recorded which). These receptors were obtained from a male donor with ankylosing spondylitis or in good health (not recorded which).

This clonotype was observed a handful of times. This chain connects TRBV20-1 to TRBJ2-3; a possible D gene is TRBD1 (7 bases). CDR3 length: 13 residues. CDR1 DFQATT and CDR2 SNEGSKA come from the germline V gene (reference sequence). In DNA, the CDR3 is TGCAGGGAGGGGGCGGCTTCTACAGATACGCAGTATTTT. Translation: CREGAASTDTQYF.

This clonotype was observed a few times. The chain uses TRBV20-1 and TRBJ2-7, with D perhaps TRBD1 (5 bases). This CDR3 is 14 amino acids long. V shed 4 bases and J shed 4 bases, with 17 bases lying between them. Germline CDR1 and CDR2: DFQATT and SNEGSKA (reference sequence). DNA of the CDR3: TGCAGTGCTACCCCAGGGTTGGGGCCATACGAGCAGTACTTC. Amino acids: CSATPGLGPYEQYF.

This clonotype came up a few times. V usage is TRBV6-1 and J usage is TRBJ2-7, with D possibly matching TRBD2 (6 bases). V lost 7 bases and J lost 2, with 12 bases in between. The germline V gene has CDR1 MNHNS and CDR2 SASEGT. This CDR3 contains 13 residues. CDR3 DNA: TGTGCCAGCACCGCGGGGACGGCCTACGAGCAGTACTTC. Translated: CASTAGTAYEQYF.

Comment on this clonotype: Its ends do not fully match the called genes, so a read error is possible. The rearrangement links TRBV6-1 to TRBJ2-1, with TRBD1 matching 7 bases. Germline loops: CDR1 MNHNS, CDR2 SASEGT. The CDR3 consists of 18 residues. CDR3 sequence (DNA): TGTGCCATCAGTGAAGCATTGGGGACAGATACTAGTGTGAATGAGCAGTTCTTC. Translating it yields CAISEALGTDTSVNEQFF.

This clonotype has a handful of counts. CDR3 protein: CASSVMDITDTQYF. CDR3 sequence (DNA): TGTGCCAGCAGCGTTATGGATATCACAGATACGCAGTATTTT. The rearrangement uses TRBV9 and TRBJ2-3; D is unclear. Germline V gene lookup returns CDR1 SGDLS and CDR2 YYNGEE. The CDR3 covers 14 residues. V dropped 2 bases and J dropped 2 bases, with 9 bases sitting between them. The variable domain in full, with the rest retrieved from reference TRBV9 and TRBJ2-3, is DSGVTQTPKHLITATGQRVTLRCSPRSGDLSVYWYQQSLDQGLQFLIQYYNGEERAKGNILERFSAQQFPDLHSELNLSSLELGDSALYFCASSVMDITDTQYFGPGTRLTVL.